The source of this TCR beta chain is a study of blood T cell repertoires in COVID-19. The overall study: Collection of acute and convalescent COVID-19 samples took place in the United States, Italy and Spain. T cells, B-cell-depleted T cells, or PBMCs supplied cDNA or gDNA.

CDR1 is MNHEY and CDR2 is SVGAGI in the germline V gene. Trimming pared 5 bases from V and 1 base from J, leaving 9 bases between. CDR3 length equals 15 residues. In the original analysis: Scientists estimated how many nucleated cells there were by amplifying reference gene primers. The table came from immunoSEQ multiplex PCR; TCRdb's copy has only in-frame clones and leaves some out. The V and J calls and clone size are taken from that table; D and trimming were inferred from the DNA. The sample yields 120,000 to 150,000 clones, approximately 80% seen once. The sequencing sample was made of peripheral blood. The TCR comes from a woman aged 35 to 49 with active or convalescent COVID-19. The chain couples TRBV6-5 to TRBJ2-6, with D possibly TRBD1 on 6 matching bases. CDR3 in amino acids: CASSPGTSGANVLTF. The CDR3 bases are TGTGCCAGCAGTCCTGGGACATCTGGGGCCAACGTCCTGACTTTC.